This entry concerns a single T cell receptor beta chain. It lacks a known antigen. Nothing much larger sits one base from this clone, and base qualities are not available. From a lookup of the germline V gene, CDR1 and CDR2 are MDHEN and SYDVKM. Trimming costs V 6 bases and J 2 bases, and their ends lie 12 bases apart. Including the terminal cysteine and phenylalanine, the CDR3 comprises 14 residues. Only the CDR3 part of the read is kept: 42 bases, read in frame from the first base. The method behind the library was 5' RACE. The sequencing machine was a NextSeq 500. To allow correction of PCR and sequencing errors, the TCR library protocol tagged every TCR cDNA molecule with a unique molecular identifier. The paper's processing steps were these. TCR identification, UMI-based error correction and CDR3 extraction were performed with Decombinator tools. Expanded TCRs were defined as those above a frequency of 2 per 1,000, corresponding to the top 1% of the tumor frequency distribution. Renyi diversity was calculated using the R vegan package after each repertoire was subsampled 100 times to 5,000 TCRs. CDR3 similarity networks were built from amino acid triplet string-kernel similarity, with CDR3s being connected when pairwise similarity was above 0.82. Clones were called with MiXCR by TCRdb after fastp trimmed the public reads at Q25, and only in-frame beta chains were retained. Rows are combined by CDR3 protein, so each entry shows the most common genes and DNA. The authors' filters were not applied to this entry. This sample has roughly 72,000 distinct CDR3 sequences in its table, and less than 9.5% of those were observed once. Jointly, the top ten make up 1.9% of the sample.

This specimen comes from a study of spatial heterogeneity in lung cancer (dated by TCRdb to between 2017 and 2020). Regarding the study in general: The donors were 65 to 90 patients from the lung TRACERx cohort who had early-stage, untreated non-small cell lung cancer. Follow-up PBMC samples were sequenced whenever available, and the median time to follow-up was roughly two years after resection. Beta-chain transcripts were consistently detected in greater numbers than alpha-chain transcripts, which likely reflects a higher abundance of beta-chain transcripts. In the raw uncorrected reads, each unique combination of TCR and UMI appeared more than ten times on average. The study quantitatively compared TCR alpha and beta repertoires across multiple tumor regions, matched nontumor lung and blood in non-small cell lung cancer. Nonsynonymous mutation counts, determined by whole-exome sequencing of tumor tissue, were related to TCR repertoire features. Both alpha and beta chains were TCR-sequenced in fewer than 250 tumor regions, fewer than 80 matched nontumor lung samples and around 50 PBMC samples obtained at surgery. What the research found in general, with its limitations: Ubiquitous expanded tumor TCRs were found in blood more often at tumor resection than at routine follow-up. Additional single-cell paired TCR alpha and beta sequencing was considered necessary to confirm, at a functional level, the hypothesis that regional TCRs recognize regional mutations. Comparisons of baseline and follow-up blood repertoires included only around 15 patients.

The sample's time point label is to be understood as: blood at routine non-recurrence follow-up after resection. For TCR sequencing, whole RNA was extracted from tumor and nontumor lung tissue, or from cryopreserved PBMC samples, and no cell sorting was done. Only patients with enough RNA available from two or more tumor regions were chosen for TCR sequencing. This sequence was found in a female donor with early-stage non-small cell lung cancer. The specimen comprised PBMCs, sampled at follow-up. The sequence links TRBV28 to TRBJ2-3; the D gene is perhaps TRBD2, from 6 matching bases. The DNA reads TGTGCCAGCAGCCCTACTAGCTACACAGATACGCAGTATTTT. Its translation reads: CASSPTSYTDTQYF. The reference TRBV28 and TRBJ2-3 proteins fill in what lies around the CDR3, so the full variable domain reads DVKVTQSSRYLVKRTGEKVFLECVQDMDHENMFWYRQDPGLGLRLIYFSYDVKMKEKGDIPEGYSVSREKKERFSLILESASTNQTSMYLCASSPTSYTDTQYFGPGTRLTVL.